Given below is one T cell receptor (beta chain) in context. It lacks a known antigen. V ends up 5 bases short and J 6 bases short, with an unmatched junction base count of 6. The germline V gene encodes CDR1 SGDLS and CDR2 YYNGEE. CDR3 length: 13 amino acids, cysteine to phenylalanine. The kept DNA is CDR3 alone, 39 bases in frame from the first base. These data are taken from a study of cytomegalovirus exposure and HLA in healthy donors (TCRdb year 2017). Study-level background: An earlier analysis of 587 of the donors reported roughly 300 Gb of sequence data and approximately 120 million unique TCR beta sequences obtained from about 200 million T cells. An early release covering approximately 600 HLA-typed donors comprised about 310 gigabases of sequencing data and approximately 85 million unique TCR sequences. Of the roughly 400 genotyped donors, approximately 83% fell in the genetic ancestry cluster associated with self-reported Caucasian donors. The study aimed to test whether cataloging public T cell receptors could reveal signatures of past pathogen exposure. The study profiled the T cell repertoires of under 850 subjects by immunosequencing and related them to cytomegalovirus serostatus. Along with the approximately 650-subject first cohort, a separate validation cohort of over a hundred different subjects was used. To predict cytomegalovirus infection status, the study brought together high-throughput TCR immunosequencing, statistical association of individual TCRs with disease status, and machine learning. A later analysis re-analyzed previously published TCR beta repertoires from 600 to 850 donors and added high-resolution HLA genotyping to study TCR occurrence patterns. The later analysis used no new phenotypic data to find candidate immune exposures, relying instead on TCR beta sequences and their occurrence across donors. In an earlier analysis of 587 of the donors, high-throughput TCR beta sequencing was used to judge whether each TCR beta V gene segment behaved as functional or pseudogenic. Alongside the repertoire data, information on donor age, sex, ethnicity and CMV serostatus was compiled. In a later genetic analysis, genome-wide SNP genotypes for 398 of the 666 donors were used, and that subset was treated as a discovery cohort. Every discovery cohort repertoire had been produced on one sequencing platform. Class I and class II HLA loci were covered by the typing at four-digit resolution. The number of donors typed differed by locus, with 629-630 for A, B, C, DRB1 and DQB1, approximately 500 for DQA1, 600 to 610 for DPA1, and about 450 for DPB1. Because of strong linkage in the cohort, five DR-DQ haplotypes were treated as single units for association and clustering. On average, around 200,000 unique TCR beta nucleotide sequences were sequenced per donor among 398 genotyped donors of the cohort, with 15% to 20% of those sequences being non-productive. General conclusions and limits of the study: A later analysis found that most CMV-associated TCR beta chains appeared HLA-restricted, with HLA associations seemingly driven largely by CMV exposure. In this cohort, only TCR beta chains were sequenced, and detectable features were limited by the absence of alpha or paired-chain data. When HLA alleles, especially DR and DQ, strongly co-occurred, attributing TCR associations to individual alleles was difficult. According to a later analysis, parvovirus B19, influenza, CMV and Epstein-Barr virus appeared linked to several top co-occurrence clusters. Presence/absence analyses assumed roughly uniform sequencing depth across donors, an assumption that may not hold. The study gave a list of about 150 TCR beta chains associated with cytomegalovirus. In a later analysis, the rate of TCR association differed among HLA loci, with DRB1 alleles having the most associated TCRs and HLA-C alleles having the fewest. Compared with equally common non-associated chains, HLA-associated TCR beta chains in a later analysis were more clonally expanded and had lower generation probabilities. The authors suggested that the approach could potentially be extended to other disease states and immunological phenotypes. The sequencing pipeline was judged likely to have produced a cluster of highly shared sequence variants as a technical artifact. Because some donors lacked HLA typing at each locus, the association tests relied only on the typed subset. Correlated functional status among segregating V segments might reflect linkage disequilibrium, but an unknown experimental factor could not be ruled out. The only immune exposure information available for the cohort was CMV serostatus. A later genetic analysis reported fewer N-insertions in productive TCRs among donors in an Asian-associated ancestry cluster than the roughly 700-donor mean. V-gene and J-gene trimming of TCR beta chains was associated with a missense DCLRE1C variant in a later genetic analysis, and the association was replicated in an independent cohort. At a false discovery rate of 0.05, a later analysis linked some 18,000 TCR beta sequences to specific HLA alleles. The earlier analysis of 587 of the donors excluded seventeen rarely observed V segments, including chromosome 9 orphons, because counts were too low. A further reported finding was that TCR beta sequences accurately predicted the HLA-A and HLA-B alleles for most subjects in the first cohort. A few of the identified cytomegalovirus-associated TCR beta chains were confirmed in vitro to be specific for cytomegalovirus antigens. Across donors, most TCR sequences were observed very rarely, whereas some public TCRs were present in many individuals. Cytomegalovirus status was reported to be diagnosed by the classifier with high specificity and sensitivity in both the original and validation cohorts. In an earlier analysis of more than 500 of the donors, most TCR beta V segments appeared in productive rearrangements about 87% or about 30% of the time, broadly matching IMGT annotations. Because the 87-base-pair reads could not distinguish some IMGT-functional V segments, including TRBV6-2 and TRBV6-3, those segments were excluded.

Library preparation employed the immunoSEQ multiplex PCR assay. The multiplex PCR relied on a mix of 60 forward primers for TCR Vbeta segments and 13 reverse primers for TCR Jbeta segments. The CDR3 region of rearranged TCR beta genes was amplified from genomic DNA with a multiplex PCR assay. The amplified TCR beta libraries were sequenced on the Illumina HiSeq System as 87-base-pair reads. In the original analysis: In a later analysis, roughly 80 million unique TCR beta chains were counted across the 666 repertoires, and roughly 11 million of these chains were shared by at least two donors. To remove PCR and sequencing errors, raw reads were error-corrected and collapsed into unique sequences using a nearest-neighbor algorithm that merged closely related sequences. Alignment of CDR3 sequences to IMGT reference sequences was used to assign V, D and J gene segments. For a sequence to be retained, at least a six-nucleotide match to both a V gene segment and a J gene segment was required. Rearrangements were called productive when the CDR3 lacked stop codons and stayed in frame with V and J; all others were non-productive. Following IMGT convention, CDR3 was defined as the stretch from the second conserved V-encoded cysteine to the conserved J-encoded phenylalanine. Sequences without an unambiguous match to a single V gene segment were excluded from the earlier analysis of over 500 of the donors. An earlier analysis of some 610 of the donors called V segments functional above 56.7% productive rearrangements and segregating when the between-donor standard deviation exceeded 5%. A statistical classification framework was built for diagnosing cytomegalovirus status from the catalog of TCR beta chain sequences. In a later analysis, TCR nucleotide sequences were compared against IMGT/GENE-DB human TR gene sequences so that V and J genes could be assigned. In a later analysis, CDR3 sequences and most-parsimonious VDJ recombination scenarios were assigned using the TCRdist pipeline. In a later analysis, each TCR beta chain was defined by its CDR3 amino acid sequence together with its V-gene family, and reads lacking a unique V-gene family were excluded. A later analysis removed 550 to 700 highly shared, low-generation-probability nucleotide sequences to deal with suspected cross-contamination and a sequencing artifact. A later analysis calculated a clonal expansion index for each public chain from normalized within-repertoire ranks of inferred template counts. In a later analysis, generation probabilities were computed with a VDJ recombination model fitted to out-of-frame rearrangements, and the resulting probabilities were checked against IGoR. In a later analysis, TCR-TCR, TCR-HLA and TCR-CMV co-occurrence was scored with hypergeometric tests, and a repertoire-size bias correction was applied to TCR pairs. To estimate false discovery rates, a later analysis permuted the HLA or CMV assignments 20 times. In a later analysis, co-occurring TCRs were grouped with DBSCAN, and TCRdist sequence similarity was added when clustering was performed within HLA-allele-positive subsets. For co-occurrence clustering, repertoires with fewer than 30,000 or more than 120,000 public chains were excluded, along with four or five repertoires with anomalous nucleotide sharing. This is the immuneACCESS table as TCRdb keeps it, with only in-frame sequences that have V and J called. A part of the clones is gone; compared with another copy, unresolved V genes explain less than half, and the rest is unexplained. The V and J calls and the clone size are those of that table, but D and trimming were determined from the DNA. This sample's table contains about 130,000 clones. The biggest ten clones account for more than 1.5% of the sample.

The cohort was made up of around 720 healthy bone marrow donors. At the time of sampling, every cohort member was nominally healthy, though immune exposures that went unrecorded were likely present. The donor tested CMV seronegative, placing the donor among the 350 to 400 seronegative members of the cohort. Every donor gave a peripheral blood sample, and the peripheral blood mononuclear cells from that sample were used for TCR beta sequencing. The Qiagen DNeasy Blood Extraction Kit was used to extract genomic DNA from the blood cell samples. This TCR derives from a man between 18 and 35 years old in good health and CMV-seronegative. Sample: PBMCs. The chain couples TRBV9 to TRBJ1-1, with 8 junctional bases fitting TRBD1. The nucleotide sequence is TGTGCCAGCAGAGGACAGGGACACCCTGAAGCTTTCTTT. Its coded protein is CASRGQGHPEAFF.